These 2 T cell receptor beta chains were sequenced from one sample in a study of blood T cell repertoires in COVID-19 (dated by TCRdb to between 2020 and 2021). The library was obtained by the immunoSEQ multiplex PCR assay. As stored in TCRdb, this immuneACCESS dataset retains in-frame rearrangements with V and J assigned. A fraction of the clones does not appear; measured against another copy, unresolved V genes explain less than half of the discrepancy, and the remainder lacks a known reason. The sample table records approximately 210,000 clones; about 80% of these occur just once. 2% to 3% of the sample belongs to the ten largest clones. Sequenced material: peripheral blood. These receptors all stem from a woman aged 40 to 50 with active or convalescent COVID-19.

V gene TRBV7-9 combines with J gene TRBJ1-4, with D perhaps matching TRBD1 (5 bases). This CDR3 has 15 amino acids. The ends were cut back, 5 bases at V and 5 bases at J, with 15 bases in the middle. From germline, CDR1 is SEHNR and CDR2 FQNEAQ (reference sequence). CDR3 loop: CASSQNGAPNEKLFF. As DNA, the CDR3 is TGTGCCAGCAGCCAGAATGGGGCCCCGAATGAAAAACTGTTTTTT.

The gene calls are TRBV5-5 and TRBJ1-1, with 9 bases lining up with TRBD1. Germline V gene sequence: CDR1 SGHKS, CDR2 YYEKEE (reference sequence). The CDR3 covers 12 residues. V lost 9 bases to trimming and J lost 5 bases; unmatched junction nucleotides: 5. This CDR3 is CATNRGHTEAFF. In DNA, the CDR3 is TGTGCCACTAACAGGGGGCATACTGAAGCTTTCTTT. Combining the CDR3 with reference TRBV5-5 and TRBJ1-1 gives the whole variable domain DAGVTQSPTHLIKTRGQQVTLRCSPISGHKSVSWYQQVLGQGPQFIFQYYEKEERGRGNFPDRFSARQFPNYSSELNVNALLLGDSALYLCATNRGHTEAFFGQGTRLTVV.